This note documents a single T cell receptor (beta chain) sequence. This clonotype was observed a single time. Its antigen is not yet known. Base-call qualities are not available, and no considerably larger clone is one nucleotide away. The data are from a study of blood T cells in healthy people across ages (dated by TCRdb to the mid-2010s). In terms of the full investigation: In model experiments, template switching captured roughly one uniquely barcoded TCR beta cDNA molecule for every two T cells. To track age-related changes in TCR beta repertoire diversity, the study relied on deep sequencing normalized with unique cDNA molecular identifiers. Four age groups were formed from the donors: young (average about 16 years), middle-aged (approximately 39), aged (approximately 60) and long-lived (roughly 81). To avoid experimental bias, donors of different ages were randomly spread across the sequencing lanes. The study analyzed two additional independent replicas of 1 million unique cDNA reads from the same blood draw for two donors, one aged 18 to 30 and one aged 80 or older.

The CDR3 contains 15 residues, cysteine and phenylalanine counted. Only CDR3 DNA is held: 45 bases, read in frame from base 1. Trimming leaves V shorter by 8 bases and J shorter by 2 bases, with the junction holding 8 bases beyond the gene matches. The germline V gene provides CDR1 MGHDK and CDR2 SYGVNS. Library generation was performed with 5' RACE. Sequencing relied on an Illumina HiSeq 2500. A second about 7 to 12 cycle PCR used a sample-barcoded 5' primer and a J-beta primer mix. A unique molecular identifier was introduced onto each TCR beta cDNA molecule by a template-switch 5' adaptor carrying 12 random nucleotides. At least 2.5 million CDR3-containing paired-end reads were obtained from each sample. All of the RNA was converted into first-strand cDNA using the Mint cDNA synthesis kit, with a TRBC-specific oligonucleotide serving as the primer. Following uracil-DNA glycosylase treatment, a first 18-cycle PCR with universal primers M1SS and BC2_uni_R was performed on all cDNA. In the source study's methods: For normalization, 1 million high-quality reads, each with a distinct molecular identifier, were randomly selected from each sample. Instead of being binned into consensus sequences, reads with shared molecular identifiers were discarded. MiTCR, run with a Q25 quality threshold and the strictest error-elimination algorithm, handled CDR3 identification, clonotype clustering and error correction. A nonparametric unseen species model with Euler transformation was used to estimate lower-bound total TCR beta diversity. The public reads were run again by TCRdb, first through fastp at Q25 and then through MiXCR, and only productive beta chains were kept. Here each entry gathers all rows of one CDR3 protein and keeps the most common genes and DNA. These V and J calls rely on TCRdb rather than the paper's analysis. The sample table records approximately 1.5 million distinct CDR3 sequences; 42% of these occur just once. Over 3.5% of the sample lies in the top ten.

Systemically healthy Caucasian individuals from Russia, approximately 39 in total and aged roughly 6 to 100 years, were included as donors. Each donor gave about 9.2 milliliters of peripheral blood, drawn into EDTA-treated Vacutainer tubes. PBMCs were isolated by Ficoll-Paque density-gradient centrifugation, with at least 7 million obtained per sample. Trizol reagent was used to extract total RNA from the PBMCs, yielding at least 5.5 micrograms per sample. Naive CD45RAhigh/CD27high T cell percentages were measured by flow cytometry on a PBMC aliquot from every donor. Overall study results and their limits: The long-lived group showed more naive CD4+ T cells, fewer expanded clones and increased TCR diversity than the aged group, suggesting age selection. Donor CMV infection status was unknown, potentially confounding age-related changes in expanded clonotypes. Observed TCR beta diversity per million T cells fell roughly linearly with age, and a significant reduction was already apparent by age around 44. Observed TCR beta diversity correlated strongly with the percentage of naive T cells measured by flow cytometry. Estimates of total diversity from one million sequenced T cells were regarded as lower bounds and underestimates. Since profiling was done on bulk unsorted PBMCs, naive and antigen-experienced compartments could not be conclusively compared.

Sequencing input: blood. This TCR came from a woman between 18 and 30 years old in good health. This sequence uses TRBV25-1 and TRBJ2-1, with 8 middle bases fitting TRBD1. The base sequence is TGTGCCAGCTCCCAGGGGGCTCCGACCTACAATGAGCAGTTCTTC. Translation gives CASSQGAPTYNEQFF. The reference TRBV25-1 and TRBJ2-1 proteins fill in what lies around the CDR3, so the full variable domain reads EADIYQTPRYLVIGTGKKITLECSQTMGHDKMYWYQQDPGMELHLIHYSYGVNSTEKGDLSSESTVSRIRTEHFPLTLESARPSHTSQYLCASSQGAPTYNEQFFGPGTRLTVL.